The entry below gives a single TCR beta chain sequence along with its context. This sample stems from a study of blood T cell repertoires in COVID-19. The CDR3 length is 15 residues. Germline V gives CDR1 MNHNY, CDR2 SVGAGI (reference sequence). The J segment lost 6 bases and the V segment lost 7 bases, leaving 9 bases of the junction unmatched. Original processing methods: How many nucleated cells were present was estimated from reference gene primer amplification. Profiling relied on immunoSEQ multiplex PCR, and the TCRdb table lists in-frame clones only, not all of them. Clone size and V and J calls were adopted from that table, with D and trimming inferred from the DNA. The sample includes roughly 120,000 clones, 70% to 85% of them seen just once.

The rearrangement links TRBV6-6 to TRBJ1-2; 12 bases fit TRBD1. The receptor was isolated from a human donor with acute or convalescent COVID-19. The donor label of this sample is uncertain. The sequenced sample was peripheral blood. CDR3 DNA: TGTGCCAGCAATCCTGCCGGGACAGGGGGCGATGGCTACACCTTC. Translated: CASNPAGTGGDGYTF.